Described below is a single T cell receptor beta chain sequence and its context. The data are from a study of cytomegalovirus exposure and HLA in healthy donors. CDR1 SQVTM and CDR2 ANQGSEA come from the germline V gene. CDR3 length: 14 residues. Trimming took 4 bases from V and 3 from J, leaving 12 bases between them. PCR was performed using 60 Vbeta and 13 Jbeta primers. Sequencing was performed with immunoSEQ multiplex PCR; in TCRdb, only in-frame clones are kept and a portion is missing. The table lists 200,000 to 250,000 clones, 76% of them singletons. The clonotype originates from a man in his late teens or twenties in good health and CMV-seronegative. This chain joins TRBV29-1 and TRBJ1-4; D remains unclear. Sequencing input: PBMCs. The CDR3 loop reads CSVAMGRSNEKLFF. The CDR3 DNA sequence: TGCAGCGTTGCCATGGGCAGGTCTAATGAAAAACTGTTTTTT.